These 16 T cell receptor beta chains were all obtained from the same sample, sequenced in a study of blood T cells in healthy people across ages. Sample-barcoded 5' priming and a J-beta primer mix drove a second PCR of roughly 7 to 11 cycles. TCRdb recomputed calls from the 5' RACE reads with MiXCR, one row per CDR3 protein. This table has around 800,000 distinct CDR3 sequences, 20% to 30% appearing once. These records were also assigned to another study, of T cells of mothers and their children.

The specimen sequenced was blood. All receptors derive from a boy between 10 and 17 years old in good health.

This clonotype was detected a few times. This chain uses TRBV7-2 with TRBJ2-7; TRBD1 is a possible D gene (6 bases). CDR3 size: 16 residues. CDR1 and CDR2 from the germline V gene are SGHTA and FQGNSA. V lost 3 bases and J lost 6, with 21 bases in between. CDR3 bases: TGTGCCAGCAGCTTGTGGCAGGGGTCCCACTTCTCCGAGCAGTACTTC. Translating it yields CASSLWQGSHFSEQYF.

The rearrangement links TRBV14 to TRBJ1-1; no firm D call. Germline-derived CDR1 and CDR2 are SGHDN and FVKESK. The CDR3 is 19 residues long. With 1 base removed from V and 7 bases from J, the gap between germline ends came to 28 bases. CDR3 amino acids: CASSQVITDVKKGGLEAFF. Here the CDR3 DNA reads TGTGCCAGCAGCCAAGTAATCACCGATGTTAAGAAAGGAGGGCTTGAAGCTTTCTTT.

This chain joins TRBV27 and TRBJ2-5, with a weak D call TRBD2 (6 bases). Per germline, CDR1 MNHEY and CDR2 SMNVEV (reference sequence). Trimming removed 8 bases at V and 5 bases at J, with 18 bases between. The CDR3 totals 14 residues. The CDR3 bases are TGTGCCAGCGGTGACTTGGGAGGTTTGGAGACCCAGTACTTC. Translating it yields CASGDLGGLETQYF.

V is TRBV6-1 and J is TRBJ2-5, with 10 bases identical to TRBD2. The last part of the DNA fits TRBJ2-7 better; the J call may be wrong. The CDR3 is made up of 16 amino acids. Germline V gene lookup returns CDR1 MNHNS and CDR2 SASEGT. In DNA, the CDR3 is TGTGCCAGCGAAGGTAGCGGGGGGCCTCTCTCCTACGAGCAGTACTTC. Translating gives CASEGSGGPLSYEQYF.

Note on this clonotype: One end of the junction fails to match germline, which may point to a read error. The rearrangement uses TRBV10-3 and TRBJ2-1; D is ambiguous. The CDR3 runs to 11 residues. Germline CDR1 reads ENHRY; CDR2 reads SYGVKD. CDR3 protein: CAISPDDEQFF. DNA for the CDR3: TGTGCCATCAGTCCCGACGATGAACAGTTCTTC.

The J gene is TRBJ1-2, the V gene TRBV7-2; TRBD1 aligns across 9 bases. This CDR3 contains 16 residues. CDR1 is SGHTA, CDR2 FQGNSA, per germline. The V segment lost 5 bases and the J segment 4 bases; nucleotides outside the gene matches: 11. The CDR3 region has the DNA TGTGCCAGCAGCCTACCGCTGGGACAGGGCGGCTATGGCTACACCTTC. Its translation: CASSLPLGQGGYGYTF.

V gene TRBV24-1 combines with J gene TRBJ2-3; maybe TRBD2 (7 bases). The V end lost 1 base, the J end lost 0 bases, and 10 bases lay between the germline ends. The germline gives CDR1 KGHDR, CDR2 SFDVKD. The CDR3 is made up of 16 amino acids. The DNA for the CDR3 is TGTGCCACCAGTGATTTCCGGGGGGCTAGCACAGATACGCAGTATTTT. It specifies CATSDFRGASTDTQYF.

The V call is TRBV6-2 or TRBV6-3, the J call TRBJ1-3; no clear D gene. With 8 bases removed from V and 1 base from J, the gap between germline ends came to 6 bases. There are 12 residues in the CDR3. In germline, CDR1 is MNHEY, CDR2 SVGEGT. Written as DNA, the CDR3 is TGTGCCAGCTGTGGGTCTGGAAACACCATATATTTT. Its protein product is CASCGSGNTIYF.

This chain links TRBV6-1 with TRBJ1-1; D is uncertain. V gave up 3 bases and J gave up 0 bases, with 8 bases separating them. This CDR3 contains 14 residues. CDR1 MNHNS and CDR2 SASEGT come from the germline V gene. The CDR3 spells CASSDGFLNTEAFF. CDR3 bases: TGTGCCAGCAGTGACGGCTTTCTGAACACTGAAGCTTTCTTT.

The V call is TRBV20-1, the J call TRBJ2-7, with 7 bases lining up with TRBD1. With 6 bases clipped from V and 1 base from J, the junction kept 9 bases outside the gene matches. The germline V gene has CDR1 DFQATT and CDR2 SNEGSKA (reference sequence). The CDR3 is 14 amino acids. CDR3 nucleotides: TGCAGTGCCCTTAGGGGGCGAGGGTCCTACGAGCAGTACTTC. Its translation: CSALRGRGSYEQYF.

This clonotype has a handful of counts. CDR3 sequence reads: CASSPRTAATNEKLFF. CDR3 nucleotide sequence: TGTGCCAGCAGTCCACGGACGGCCGCAACTAATGAAAAACTGTTTTTT. This chain connects TRBV18 to TRBJ1-4; the D is unclear. This CDR3 is 16 amino acids long. Trimming cost V 8 bases and J 0 bases, with 16 bases left between them. CDR1 and CDR2 from the germline V gene are KGHSH and LQKENI.

This clonotype was detected only a few times. CDR3 in amino acids: CAWSLTGGTEETQYF. CDR3 DNA: TGTGCCTGGAGTTTAACAGGGGGCACGGAAGAGACCCAGTACTTC. The rearrangement links TRBV30 to TRBJ2-5; 9 positions agree with TRBD1. The germline V gene has CDR1 GTSNPN and CDR2 SVGIG (reference sequence). Losses at the gene ends were 2 bases for V and 3 bases for J; bases not matched to a gene: 7. CDR3 length equals 15 residues.

The genes are TRBV15 and TRBJ2-5; TRBD2 aligns across 8 bases. The end of the DNA fits TRBJ2-7 better, so the J call may be wrong. Germline CDR1 reads LNHNV; CDR2 reads YYDKDF (reference sequence). This CDR3 spans 16 amino acids. The CDR3 loop is CATSRDRALADYEQYF. The CDR3 DNA follows: TGTGCCACCAGCAGAGATCGAGCACTAGCGGACTACGAGCAGTACTTC.

This chain joins TRBV10-3 and TRBJ2-5, with 9 bases fitting TRBD1. The end of the DNA fits TRBJ2-1 better, so the J call may be wrong. This CDR3 is built from 16 residues. From germline, CDR1 is ENHRY and CDR2 SYGVKD. CDR3 nucleotides: TGTGCCATCAGCCCTTCCGGGACAGGGCCCGACAATGAGCAGTTCTTC. It is translated as CAISPSGTGPDNEQFF.

This chain links TRBV9 with TRBJ1-1; D gene ambiguous. Trimming cost V 4 bases and J 7 bases, with 17 bases left between them. The CDR3 consists of 14 residues. From germline, CDR1 is SGDLS and CDR2 YYNGEE. The CDR3 bases are TGTGCCAGCAGCCCCCGGGCGCGACTAGATGAAGCTTTCTTT. Its translation is CASSPRARLDEAFF.

The V and J genes are TRBV28 and TRBJ2-3, with 7 positions matching TRBD2. The CDR3 is 20 amino acids. Losses at the gene ends were 1 base for V and 5 bases for J; bases not matched to a gene: 21. Germline V gives CDR1 MDHEN, CDR2 SYDVKM. The DNA for the CDR3 is TGTGCCAGCAGTTTATCCCGCTGGTTCCTAGCGGTCTCTAGCGTAGATACGCAGTATTTT. Encoded protein: CASSLSRWFLAVSSVDTQYF.